The rows below give T cell receptor beta chains drawn from one sample of a study of Ad26.COV2.S vaccination and SARS-CoV-2 variants. Measured with immunoSEQ multiplex PCR; TCRdb has only the in-frame clones, and not every one. The sample includes around 300,000 clones, approximately 86% of them seen just once. Specimen: peripheral blood, collected in a trial of Ad26.COV2.S vaccine versus placebo. All receptors come from a person between 18 and 65 years old who received the Ad26.COV2.S COVID-19 vaccine or a placebo. Both conserved end residues are part of each CDR3. The D gene is left open where the match is weak. Not all rows give a size; the values are once, few, many and, for expanded clones, a class.

CDR3aa: CASSPRTLRNEKLFF
CDR3nt: TGTGCCAGCAGTCCTCGGACGCTGCGAAATGAAAAACTGTTTTTT
j_gene: TRBJ1-4
abundance: .
v_gene: TRBV27
d_gene: .

CDR3aa: CASSTWSDTQYF
CDR3nt: TGTGCCAGTAGTACTTGGTCAGATACGCAGTATTTT
j_gene: TRBJ2-3
abundance: once
v_gene: TRBV19
d_gene: .

CDR3aa: CASSPPTGRYNEQFF
CDR3nt: TGTGCCAGCTCACCCCCGACAGGGAGATACAATGAGCAGTTCTTC
j_gene: TRBJ2-1
abundance: once
v_gene: TRBV18
d_gene: TRBD1

CDR3aa: CASSLGSGEQYF
CDR3nt: TGTGCCAGCAGCTTGGGGTCGGGCGAGCAGTACTTC
j_gene: TRBJ2-7
abundance: .
v_gene: TRBV7-9
d_gene: .

CDR3aa: CASSQTFYEQYF
CDR3nt: TGTGCCAGCAGCCAAACTTTCTACGAGCAGTACTTC
j_gene: TRBJ2-7
abundance: many
v_gene: TRBV3-1/TRBV3-2
d_gene: .

CDR3aa: CASSIFQAGSSYNSPLHF
CDR3nt: TGTGCCAGTAGTATATTTCAAGCAGGGAGCTCCTATAATTCACCCCTCCACTTT
j_gene: TRBJ1-6
abundance: .
v_gene: TRBV19
d_gene: .

CDR3aa: CASSAQQGGQETQYF
CDR3nt: TGTGCCAGCAGCGCCCAACAGGGCGGTCAAGAGACCCAGTACTTC
j_gene: TRBJ2-5
abundance: .
v_gene: TRBV5-4
d_gene: .

CDR3aa: CASSQVNRQAGSEQFF
CDR3nt: TGTGCCAGCAGCCAAGTGAATCGACAGGCTGGGAGTGAGCAGTTCTTC
j_gene: TRBJ2-1
abundance: .
v_gene: TRBV3-1/TRBV3-2
d_gene: .

CDR3aa: CASSQDIGLAVYEQFF
CDR3nt: TGCGCCAGCAGCCAAGATATAGGACTAGCGGTCTATGAGCAGTTCTTC
j_gene: TRBJ2-1
abundance: .
v_gene: TRBV4-3
d_gene: TRBD2

CDR3aa: CASRIQETGELFF
CDR3nt: TGTGCCAGCAGGATCCAGGAAACCGGGGAGCTGTTTTTT
j_gene: TRBJ2-2
abundance: .
v_gene: TRBV12-3/TRBV12-4
d_gene: .

CDR3aa: CASSQWGETGTDTQYF
CDR3nt: TGTGCCAGCAGCCAATGGGGGGAAACTGGGACAGATACGCAGTATTTT
j_gene: TRBJ2-3
abundance: once
v_gene: TRBV28
d_gene: .

CDR3aa: CASRRTGANTGELFF
CDR3nt: TGTGCCAGCAGACGGACAGGGGCAAACACCGGGGAGCTGTTTTTT
j_gene: TRBJ2-2
abundance: few
v_gene: TRBV6-6
d_gene: TRBD1

CDR3aa: CASSQDAESYGYTF
CDR3nt: TGCGCCAGCAGCCAAGATGCGGAGAGCTATGGCTACACCTTC
j_gene: TRBJ1-2
abundance: .
v_gene: TRBV4-3
d_gene: .

CDR3aa: CASSQGITGREQYF
CDR3nt: TGCGCCAGCAGCCAAGGTATTACAGGGCGGGAGCAGTACTTC
j_gene: TRBJ2-7
abundance: .
v_gene: TRBV4-1
d_gene: .

CDR3aa: CASSHRALLNYGYTF
CDR3nt: TGTGCCAGCTCACACCGGGCCCTACTAAACTATGGCTACACCTTC
j_gene: TRBJ1-2
abundance: .
v_gene: TRBV18
d_gene: .

CDR3aa: CAISEGQNTGELFF
CDR3nt: TGTGCCATCAGTGAGGGGCAGAACACCGGGGAGCTGTTTTTT
j_gene: TRBJ2-2
abundance: .
v_gene: TRBV10-3
d_gene: .

CDR3aa: CASSPKGLQETQYF
CDR3nt: TGCGCCAGCAGCCCTAAGGGGCTCCAAGAGACCCAGTACTTC
j_gene: TRBJ2-5
abundance: .
v_gene: TRBV4-3
d_gene: .

CDR3aa: CASSPRTGEGYTF
CDR3nt: TGTGCCAGCAGTCCTCGGACAGGGGAGGGCTACACCTTC
j_gene: TRBJ1-2
abundance: few
v_gene: TRBV27
d_gene: TRBD1

CDR3aa: CASRNTQGYSNQPQHF
CDR3nt: TGTGCCAGCAGAAACACCCAGGGCTATAGCAATCAGCCCCAGCATTTT
j_gene: TRBJ1-5
abundance: .
v_gene: TRBV28
d_gene: .

CDR3aa: CASSSSDREETQYF
CDR3nt: TGTGCCAGCAGTTCTTCCGATAGGGAGGAGACCCAGTACTTC
j_gene: TRBJ2-5
abundance: .
v_gene: TRBV28
d_gene: .

CDR3aa: CAWSEGRGTGELFF
CDR3nt: TGTGCCTGGAGTGAGGGGAGAGGCACCGGGGAGCTGTTTTTT
j_gene: TRBJ2-2
abundance: .
v_gene: TRBV30
d_gene: .

CDR3aa: CASSISGTGGIEFF
CDR3nt: TGTGCCAGTAGTATCTCCGGGACAGGGGGGATAGAGTTCTTC
j_gene: TRBJ2-1
abundance: .
v_gene: TRBV19
d_gene: TRBD1

CDR3aa: CASGLTTYNEQFF
CDR3nt: TGTGCTAGTGGTCTCACAACCTACAATGAGCAGTTCTTC
j_gene: TRBJ2-1
abundance: .
v_gene: TRBV12-5
d_gene: .

CDR3aa: CASSRQGGERYTF
CDR3nt: TGCGCCAGCTCCCGACAGGGGGGGGAACGCTACACCTTC
j_gene: TRBJ1-2
abundance: .
v_gene: TRBV10-2
d_gene: TRBD1

CDR3aa: CASSLLDSSNNSPLHF
CDR3nt: TGTGCCAGCAGCTTACTGGACAGTTCAAATAATTCACCCCTCCACTTT
j_gene: TRBJ1-6
abundance: few
v_gene: TRBV7-2
d_gene: .

CDR3aa: CASSPLHSTDTQYF
CDR3nt: TGTGCCAGCAGTCCGTTACACAGCACAGATACGCAGTATTTT
j_gene: TRBJ2-3
abundance: few
v_gene: TRBV6-4
d_gene: .

CDR3aa: CASSGGMRGNEQFF
CDR3nt: TGTGCCAGTAGCGGGGGGATGAGGGGAAATGAGCAGTTCTTC
j_gene: TRBJ2-1
abundance: .
v_gene: TRBV19
d_gene: TRBD2

CDR3aa: CASSLTTTNEKLFF
CDR3nt: TGTGCCAGCAGCCTAACGACAACTAATGAAAAACTGTTTTTT
j_gene: TRBJ1-4
abundance: .
v_gene: TRBV3-1/TRBV3-2
d_gene: .

CDR3aa: CASSDRSTYEQYF
CDR3nt: TGTGCCAGCAGTGATCGGAGCACCTACGAGCAGTACTTC
j_gene: TRBJ2-7
abundance: .
v_gene: TRBV2
d_gene: .

CDR3aa: CASTPDRGRDEAFF
CDR3nt: TGTGCCAGTACCCCCGACAGGGGCCGAGATGAAGCTTTCTTT
j_gene: TRBJ1-1
abundance: .
v_gene: TRBV19
d_gene: TRBD1

CDR3aa: CASSPSRGPSSYNSPLHF
CDR3nt: TGCGCCAGCAGCCCGAGCAGGGGGCCGAGCTCCTATAATTCACCCCTCCACTTT
j_gene: TRBJ1-6
abundance: .
v_gene: TRBV4-1
d_gene: TRBD1

CDR3aa: CASSSTSGRGGLAKNIQYF
CDR3nt: TGCGCCAGCAGTTCGACTAGCGGGAGAGGGGGTCTAGCCAAAAACATTCAGTACTTC
j_gene: TRBJ2-4
abundance: .
v_gene: TRBV10-2
d_gene: TRBD2

CDR3aa: CASMATGNQPQHF
CDR3nt: TGTGCCAGCATGGCAACCGGCAATCAGCCCCAGCATTTT
j_gene: TRBJ1-5
abundance: .
v_gene: TRBV6-5
d_gene: .

CDR3aa: CASTNEGRQPQHF
CDR3nt: TGTGCCAGTACGAACGAAGGGAGACAGCCCCAGCATTTT
j_gene: TRBJ1-5
abundance: .
v_gene: TRBV7-2
d_gene: .

CDR3aa: CASSQATGTDSPLHF
CDR3nt: TGTGCCAGCAGCCAAGCGACAGGGACCGATTCACCCCTCCACTTT
j_gene: TRBJ1-6
abundance: .
v_gene: TRBV3-1/TRBV3-2
d_gene: TRBD1

CDR3aa: CASSDLGGLAGVGSYNEQFF
CDR3nt: TGTGCCAGCAGCGACCTGGGGGGACTAGCGGGAGTTGGCTCCTACAATGAGCAGTTCTTC
j_gene: TRBJ2-1
abundance: .
v_gene: TRBV7-3
d_gene: TRBD2

CDR3aa: CASSFWTSTDTQYF
CDR3nt: TGTGCCAGCAGTTTTTGGACTAGCACAGATACGCAGTATTTT
j_gene: TRBJ2-3
abundance: .
v_gene: TRBV27
d_gene: .

CDR3aa: CASSPRDSHQETQYF
CDR3nt: TGTGCCAGCAGCCCCCGGGACAGCCACCAAGAGACCCAGTACTTC
j_gene: TRBJ2-5
abundance: .
v_gene: TRBV7-9
d_gene: TRBD1

CDR3aa: CASSLRLAGGGEQFF
CDR3nt: TGTGCCAGCAGCTTGAGACTAGCGGGAGGAGGAGAGCAGTTCTTC
j_gene: TRBJ2-1
abundance: .
v_gene: TRBV7-3
d_gene: TRBD2

CDR3aa: CASSQAGGLRNTEAFF
CDR3nt: TGCGCCAGCAGCCAAGCAGGGGGTCTGAGGAACACTGAAGCTTTCTTT
j_gene: TRBJ1-1
abundance: .
v_gene: TRBV4-1
d_gene: TRBD1

CDR3aa: CASRGGLTTDTQYF
CDR3nt: TGTGCCAGCAGGGGGGGGCTGACCACAGATACGCAGTATTTT
j_gene: TRBJ2-3
abundance: .
v_gene: TRBV2
d_gene: .

CDR3aa: CASRRDRPF
CDR3nt: TGTGCCAGCAGACGGGACAGGCCATTC
j_gene: TRBJ2-7
abundance: .
v_gene: TRBV12-3/TRBV12-4
d_gene: TRBD1

CDR3aa: CASSPQFGTNGKLFF
CDR3nt: TGTGCCAGTAGTCCACAATTCGGGACAAATGGAAAACTGTTTTTT
j_gene: TRBJ1-4
abundance: .
v_gene: TRBV19
d_gene: .

CDR3aa: CASAGGLAGSGTQYF
CDR3nt: TGTGCCAGCGCAGGAGGGCTAGCAGGTTCAGGGACCCAGTACTTC
j_gene: TRBJ2-5
abundance: .
v_gene: TRBV2
d_gene: .

CDR3aa: CASSTSAGGGYTF
CDR3nt: TGTGCCAGTAGTACCTCTGCAGGGGGTGGCTACACCTTC
j_gene: TRBJ1-2
abundance: once
v_gene: TRBV19
d_gene: TRBD1

CDR3aa: CATSREGSGGAYEQYF
CDR3nt: TGTGCCACCAGCAGAGAGGGGAGCGGGGGAGCCTACGAGCAGTACTTC
j_gene: TRBJ2-7
abundance: .
v_gene: TRBV15
d_gene: TRBD2

CDR3aa: CASSLAGTTTPYEQYF
CDR3nt: TGCGCCAGCAGCCTAGCCGGGACTACTACTCCCTACGAGCAGTACTTC
j_gene: TRBJ2-7
abundance: .
v_gene: TRBV5-1
d_gene: TRBD2

CDR3aa: CASSAYRASGNTIYF
CDR3nt: TGTGCCAGCAGTGCCTACAGGGCGTCTGGAAACACCATATATTTT
j_gene: TRBJ1-3
abundance: .
v_gene: TRBV2
d_gene: .

CDR3aa: CASSAQGRTEKNSNQPQHF
CDR3nt: TGTGCCAGCAGCGCCCAAGGGCGGACAGAAAAAAATAGCAATCAGCCCCAGCATTTT
j_gene: TRBJ1-5
abundance: .
v_gene: TRBV9
d_gene: .

CDR3aa: CASSVVGGSSYNEQFF
CDR3nt: TGTGCCAGCAGCGTAGTGGGAGGGAGCTCCTACAATGAGCAGTTCTTC
j_gene: TRBJ2-1
abundance: once
v_gene: TRBV9
d_gene: TRBD2

CDR3aa: CASSQEGQPQHF
CDR3nt: TGTGCCAGCAGCCAAGAAGGCCAGCCCCAGCATTTT
j_gene: TRBJ1-5
abundance: .
v_gene: TRBV4-2
d_gene: .

CDR3aa: CASSSSREITGELFF
CDR3nt: TGTGCCAGCAGCTCCTCCCGGGAGATAACCGGGGAGCTGTTTTTT
j_gene: TRBJ2-2
abundance: .
v_gene: TRBV7-9
d_gene: .

CDR3aa: CASSYGSLTNTGELFF
CDR3nt: TGTGCCAGCAGTTACGGGTCTTTGACGAACACCGGGGAGCTGTTTTTT
j_gene: TRBJ2-2
abundance: .
v_gene: TRBV11-2
d_gene: .

CDR3aa: CASSSGGLNYGYTF
CDR3nt: TGTGCCAGCAGCTCAGGGGGCCTAAACTATGGCTACACCTTC
j_gene: TRBJ1-2
abundance: once
v_gene: TRBV7-9
d_gene: TRBD1

CDR3aa: CASSLGPRGTSVGELFF
CDR3nt: TGTGCCAGCAGCTTAGGCCCCCGTGGGACTAGCGTAGGGGAGCTGTTTTTT
j_gene: TRBJ2-2
abundance: once
v_gene: TRBV7-2
d_gene: TRBD2

CDR3aa: CASSQDWFRDRANEQFF
CDR3nt: TGCGCCAGCAGCCAAGATTGGTTCCGGGACAGGGCAAATGAGCAGTTCTTC
j_gene: TRBJ2-1
abundance: .
v_gene: TRBV4-1
d_gene: TRBD1